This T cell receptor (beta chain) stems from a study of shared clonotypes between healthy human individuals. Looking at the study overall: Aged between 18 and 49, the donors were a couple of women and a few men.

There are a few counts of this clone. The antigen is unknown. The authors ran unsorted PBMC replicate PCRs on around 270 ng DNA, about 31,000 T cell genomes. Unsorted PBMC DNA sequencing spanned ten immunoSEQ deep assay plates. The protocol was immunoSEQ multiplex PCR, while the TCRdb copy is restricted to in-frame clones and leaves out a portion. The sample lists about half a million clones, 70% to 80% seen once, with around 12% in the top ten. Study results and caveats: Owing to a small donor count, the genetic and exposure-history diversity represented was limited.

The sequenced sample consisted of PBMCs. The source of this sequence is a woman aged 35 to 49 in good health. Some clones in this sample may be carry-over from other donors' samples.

The CDR3 bases are TGTGCCACCAGCAGAGACCAGACAGGGGGCAGAGAGCAGTACTTC. It codes for CATSRDQTGGREQYF. The V call is TRBV15, the J call TRBJ2-5, with 10 bases identical to TRBD1. This CDR3 comprises 15 residues. V shed 0 bases, J shed 11 bases, and the junction held 9 bases outside the gene matches. Per the germline V gene, CDR1 is LNHNV and CDR2 is YYDKDF (reference sequence). The full variable domain, in which reference TRBV15 and TRBJ2-5 provide the parts outside the CDR3, is DAMVIQNPRYQVTQFGKPVTLSCSQTLNHNVMYWYQQKSSQAPKLLFHYYDKDFNNEADTPDNFQSRRPNTSFCFLDIRSPGLGDTAMYLCATSRDQTGGREQYFGPGTRLLVL.